Each of the 30 T cell receptor beta chains below was sequenced from the same sample in a study of T cell changes during pregnancy in multiple sclerosis. Measured with immunoSEQ multiplex PCR; TCRdb has only the in-frame clones, and not every one. The table includes around 48,000 clones, 88% detected once. The starting material was CD4+ T cells from peripheral blood mononuclear cells, obtained in the second trimester of pregnancy. These TCRs come from a female donor with multiple sclerosis, enrolled in a pregnancy study.

This sequence joins TRBV28 and TRBJ1-5, with a weak D call TRBD1 (6 bases). V was shortened by 4 bases and J by 5 bases, with 12 bases between the two germline ends. This CDR3 has 14 residues. In germline, CDR1 is MDHEN, CDR2 SYDVKM. CDR3: CASSSPGTYQPQHF. CDR3 bases: TGTGCCAGCAGTTCTCCCGGGACATATCAGCCCCAGCATTTT. Based on the CDR3 plus reference TRBV28 and TRBJ1-5, the full variable domain is DVKVTQSSRYLVKRTGEKVFLECVQDMDHENMFWYRQDPGLGLRLIYFSYDVKMKEKGDIPEGYSVSREKKERFSLILESASTNQTSMYLCASSSPGTYQPQHFGDGTRLSIL.

This clone appeared a few times. This rearrangement joins TRBV4-2 to TRBJ2-4, with 9 nucleotides matching TRBD2. The CDR3 spans 16 residues. The V gene's germline CDR1 is LGHNA and CDR2 YNFKEQ. Losses at the gene ends were 0 bases for V and 13 bases for J; bases not matched to a gene: 13. In DNA, the CDR3 is TGTGCCAGCAGCCAAGATCACCCCTCTAGCGGGACCACCCAGTACTTC. Residues: CASSQDHPSSGTTQYF.

The genes are TRBV10-3 and TRBJ1-5; D perhaps matches TRBD1 (6 bases). The CDR3 is 16 residues long. V was shortened by 0 bases and J by 6 bases, with 15 bases between the two germline ends. Germline values: CDR1 ENHRY, CDR2 SYGVKD. The CDR3 loop reads CAISESRGGRSQPQHF. CDR3 DNA sequence: TGTGCCATCAGTGAGTCGAGAGGGGGTCGGAGTCAGCCCCAGCATTTT.

The chain employs TRBV5-1 and TRBJ2-7, with 13 bases identical to TRBD2. The CDR3 is 15 amino acids. Trimming took 4 bases from V and 4 from J; bases not matched to a gene: 5. CDR1 and CDR2 from the germline V gene are SGHRS and YFSETQ. The CDR3 sequence is CASSRTSGRMYEQYF. The CDR3 DNA is TGCGCCAGCAGCCGGACTAGCGGGAGAATGTACGAGCAGTACTTC.

This clone occurred a few times. V usage is TRBV7-2 and J usage is TRBJ1-5; possibly TRBD1 for D (5 bases). Trimming cost V 2 bases and J 4 bases, with 9 bases left between them. The V gene's germline CDR1 is SGHTA and CDR2 FQGNSA. This CDR3 has 14 amino acids. The CDR3 reads CASSLWGYNQPQHF. The DNA of the CDR3 is TGTGCCAGCAGCTTATGGGGCTATAATCAGCCCCAGCATTTT.

This clone has a single count. The rearrangement links TRBV6-1 to TRBJ1-1; D not resolved. This CDR3 comprises 13 residues. The V gene lost 4 bases and the J gene lost 1 base, with 7 bases spanning the gap. Germline V gives CDR1 MNHNS, CDR2 SASEGT. CDR3 loop: CASSGSQNTEAFF. In DNA form, the CDR3 reads TGTGCCAGCAGTGGTTCACAGAACACTGAAGCTTTCTTT.

CDR3 in amino acids: CASSEARTSGGQETQYF. CDR3 nucleotide sequence: TGTGCCAGCAGTGAAGCGCGGACTAGTGGGGGCCAAGAGACCCAGTACTTC. This chain joins TRBV2 and TRBJ2-5, with TRBD2 identical over 7 bases. The CDR3 has 17 residues. The junction had 8 bases not matched to a gene; V was cut back by 0 bases and J by 1 base. Germline CDR1 reads SNHLY; CDR2 reads FYNNEI.

The J gene is TRBJ1-2, the V gene TRBV18; D is unclear. The germline V gene encodes CDR1 KGHSH and CDR2 LQKENI. There are 13 residues in the CDR3. V lost 6 bases to trimming and J lost 6 bases, with 14 bases between them. The CDR3, as DNA: TGTGCCAGCTCCCACAGTGCCGGGGATGGCTACACCTTC. Translated: CASSHSAGDGYTF.

The chain uses TRBV20-1 and TRBJ1-3; unclear D gene. CDR1 and CDR2 from the germline V gene are DFQATT and SNEGSKA (reference sequence). The V and J ends lost 3 bases and 7 bases respectively, with 7 bases between them. The CDR3 covers 11 residues. This chain's CDR3 is CSASGENTIYF. In nucleotides, the CDR3 is TGCAGTGCTAGCGGTGAGAACACCATATATTTT.

The genes are TRBV7-2 and TRBJ1-2; a weak D match, TRBD1 (6 bases). The CDR3 loop spans 18 amino acids. The V end was cut by 5 bases, the J end by 2 bases, with 24 bases between. Germline-derived CDR1 and CDR2 are SGHTA and FQGNSA. The DNA for the CDR3 is TGTGCCAGCAGCCTAAATGCGGGGGGAATGGGGGCGAACTATGGCTACACCTTC. Its translation is CASSLNAGGMGANYGYTF.

V and J are TRBV5-1 and TRBJ2-7, with unresolved D. The germline V gene has CDR1 SGHRS and CDR2 YFSETQ. Trimming took off 0 bases at V and 3 bases at J, with 10 bases between the two ends. The CDR3 has 14 amino acids. The CDR3 DNA reads TGCGCCAGCAGCTTGGCGGCGGAGATCTACGAGCAGTACTTC. It is translated as CASSLAAEIYEQYF. The variable domain in full, completed from reference TRBV5-1 and TRBJ2-7, reads KAGVTQTPRYLIKTRGQQVTLSCSPISGHRSVSWYQQTPGQGLQFLFEYFSETQRNKGNFPGRFSGRQFSNSRSEMNVSTLELGDSALYLCASSLAAEIYEQYFGPGTRLTVT.

The chain carries TRBV5-1 and TRBJ1-5; D unresolved. In germline, CDR1 is SGHRS, CDR2 YFSETQ. V lost 4 bases and J 4 bases, leaving 12 bases between the germline ends. CDR3 length equals 14 residues. CDR3 in DNA: TGCGCCAGCAGCGCCGGAAGCGGGAATCAGCCCCAGCATTTT. Protein: CASSAGSGNQPQHF.

The V gene is TRBV27, the J gene TRBJ1-1, with 9 nucleotides matching TRBD1. Trimming removed 6 bases from V and 6 bases from J; junction bases left unmatched: 8. Germline loops: CDR1 MNHEY, CDR2 SMNVEV (reference sequence). This CDR3 is 14 amino acids long. CDR3 amino acids: CASSYQGQGPEAFF. The CDR3 DNA is TGTGCCAGCAGCTACCAGGGACAGGGTCCTGAAGCTTTCTTT.

The V call is TRBV2, the J call TRBJ2-5; 9 bases agree with TRBD2. V shed 2 bases and J 4 bases; nucleotides not matched to a gene: 5. The CDR3 loop spans 15 amino acids. Germline values: CDR1 SNHLY, CDR2 FYNNEI. DNA of the CDR3: TGTGCCAGCAGTGAACCGGTAGCGGGGGCAGAGACCCAGTACTTC. This sequence encodes CASSEPVAGAETQYF.

The chain links TRBV10-3 to TRBJ2-7; 7 nucleotides match TRBD1. This CDR3 spans 16 amino acids. V lost 1 base and J lost 3; bases outside the gene matches: 9. Germline CDR1 ENHRY, CDR2 SYGVKD. The CDR3 nucleotides are TGTGCCATCAGTGAGTTAGGCAGGGGGTCAGGCTACGAGCAGTACTTC. Protein product: CAISELGRGSGYEQYF.

This clone occurred a few times. The chain couples TRBV5-4 to TRBJ1-1; 7 bases line up with TRBD1. This CDR3 is built from 16 residues. J was trimmed by 1 base and V by 3 bases; bases with no gene match: 9. In germline, CDR1 is SGHNT, CDR2 YYREEE (reference sequence). DNA of the CDR3: TGTGCCAGCAGCTCAGGGCAACAGGGGAAGAACACTGAAGCTTTCTTT. This sequence encodes CASSSGQQGKNTEAFF.

Only one count was recorded for this clone. V and J are TRBV6-5 and TRBJ2-3; D perhaps matches TRBD2 (5 bases). Germline lookup yields CDR1 MNHEY and CDR2 SVGAGI. The CDR3 totals 14 residues. Trimming took 6 bases from V and 4 from J, leaving 14 bases between them. DNA for the CDR3: TGTGCCAGCAGGGACTCTCTGACGGCAGATACGCAGTATTTT. Encoded protein: CASRDSLTADTQYF.

This clone was observed a single time. The chain links TRBV7-9 to TRBJ2-7; a weak D match, TRBD1 (5 bases). The CDR3 has 14 amino acids. CDR1 is SEHNR and CDR2 is FQNEAQ in the germline V gene (reference sequence). Deletions cut 2 bases from V and 5 bases from J, with 13 bases between. The CDR3 region is CASSLNRQGHEQYF. CDR3 DNA sequence: TGTGCCAGCAGCTTAAATCGCCAGGGCCACGAGCAGTACTTC.

For the CDR3, the DNA is TGTGCCAGCAGCCAAGAATATGCGCGGGACCGACCCTACGAGCAGTACTTC. As protein: CASSQEYARDRPYEQYF. The chain joins TRBV4-2 to TRBJ2-7, with D tentatively TRBD2 (6 bases). V was cut by 0 bases and J by 2 bases, with 17 bases left in between. The CDR3 covers 17 residues. Germline CDR1 and CDR2: LGHNA and YNFKEQ.

The chain recombines TRBV4-2 with TRBJ2-3; TRBD2 matches at 11 bases. The CDR3 extends over 16 amino acids. The V gene's germline CDR1 is LGHNA and CDR2 YNFKEQ. V lost 4 bases, J lost 2 bases, and 5 bases stayed unmatched. The CDR3 loop reads CASSPRSGRATDTQYF. As DNA, the CDR3 is TGTGCCAGCAGCCCCCGTAGCGGGAGGGCCACAGATACGCAGTATTTT.

This clone was counted a single time. CDR3 sequence (DNA): TGTGCCAGCAGCGTATCAACAGGGTTAAAAAACGAGCAGTACTTC. Residues: CASSVSTGLKNEQYF. This chain connects TRBV9 to TRBJ2-5, with D possibly being TRBD1 (6 bases). The DNA matches TRBJ2-7 better at its end, which makes the J call doubtful. Germline values: CDR1 SGDLS, CDR2 YYNGEE. The CDR3 totals 15 residues.

The chain couples TRBV28 to TRBJ2-1; TRBD1 matches at 10 bases. Germline V gene lookup returns CDR1 MDHEN and CDR2 SYDVKM. J was trimmed by 8 bases and V by 7 bases; bases with no gene match: 8. The CDR3 spans 14 residues. The CDR3 region is CASTKGQGFDEQFF. CDR3 coding DNA: TGTGCCAGCACTAAGGGACAGGGGTTTGATGAGCAGTTCTTC.

The chain recombines TRBV4-2 with TRBJ1-5, with a possible D match to TRBD1 (5 bases). This CDR3 is built from 14 residues. Germline V CDR1 and CDR2: LGHNA, YNFKEQ. Trimming removed 0 bases at V and 2 bases at J, with 5 bases between. CDR3 DNA sequence: TGTGCCAGCAGCCAAGAACAGGGCAATCAGCCCCAGCATTTT. Translated, it gives CASSQEQGNQPQHF.

The V gene is TRBV7-2, the J gene TRBJ2-5; a possible D gene is TRBD2 (5 bases). V was shortened by 5 bases and J by 3 bases, with 16 bases between the two germline ends. The length of the CDR3 is 15 residues. Germline V lookup: CDR1 SGHTA, CDR2 FQGNSA. CDR3 residues: CASSPIGLGEETQYF. The DNA for the CDR3 is TGTGCCAGCAGCCCCATCGGGTTGGGAGAAGAGACCCAGTACTTC.

The CDR3 nucleotides are TGTGCCATCAGTGAGTGGACTAGCGGCACAGATACGCAGTATTTT. The encoded protein is CAISEWTSGTDTQYF. This chain joins TRBV10-3 and TRBJ2-3, with 9 bases identical to TRBD2. In germline, CDR1 is ENHRY, CDR2 SYGVKD. V dropped 1 base and J dropped 1; count of bases not matched to a gene: 0. The CDR3 has 15 residues.

This chain joins TRBV6-5 and TRBJ2-7; 8 nucleotides agree with TRBD1. This CDR3 has 14 amino acids. Trimming removed 6 bases from V and 3 bases from J; junction bases left unmatched: 7. Germline CDR1 and CDR2: MNHEY and SVGAGI. The chain's CDR3 is CASSRGQADYEQYF. The CDR3 DNA reads TGTGCCAGCAGCCGGGGACAGGCGGACTACGAGCAGTACTTC.

V and J are TRBV13 and TRBJ1-3, with TRBD1 matching over 9 bases. Germline CDR1 reads PRHDT; CDR2 reads FYEKMQ (reference sequence). The CDR3 consists of 16 residues. J was trimmed by 4 bases and V by 5 bases; bases with no gene match: 9. The CDR3 DNA follows: TGTGCCAGCAGCAATCGCGGGACAGGGACCGGAAACACCATATATTTT. Amino acid sequence: CASSNRGTGTGNTIYF.

V usage is TRBV28 and J usage is TRBJ2-7; 7 bases line up with TRBD2. The V gene's germline CDR1 is MDHEN and CDR2 SYDVKM. Unmatched junction bases numbered 11, after V lost 10 bases and J lost 2 bases. CDR3 length: 14 residues. CDR3 in amino acids: CATMGGVLPYEQYF. DNA of the CDR3: TGTGCCACCATGGGGGGGGTTTTACCCTACGAGCAGTACTTC.

J is TRBJ1-2 and V is TRBV2; the match to TRBD1 covers 8 bases. This CDR3 has 13 amino acids. V shed 4 bases and J 7 bases; nucleotides not matched to a gene: 5. Per the germline V gene, CDR1 is SNHLY and CDR2 is FYNNEI. The CDR3 spells CASSARTGRGYTF. The CDR3 DNA follows: TGTGCCAGCAGTGCCCGGACAGGGCGTGGCTACACCTTC. Full variable domain (remainder filled in from reference TRBV2 and TRBJ1-2): EPEVTQTPSHQVTQMGQEVILRCVPISNHLYFYWYRQILGQKVEFLVSFYNNEISEKSEIFDDQFSVERPDGSNFTLKIRSTKLEDSAMYFCASSARTGRGYTFGSGTRLTVV.

The chain combines TRBV5-1 with TRBJ1-5; D is undetermined. Germline CDR1 SGHRS, CDR2 YFSETQ. The CDR3 sequence is 15 residues long. V shed 3 bases and J shed 1 base, with 11 bases lying between them. The CDR3 nucleotides read TGCGCCAGCAGCTCACACGGGGAGAGCAATCAGCCCCAGCATTTT. This encodes CASSSHGESNQPQHF. Combining the CDR3 with reference TRBV5-1 and TRBJ1-5 gives the whole variable domain KAGVTQTPRYLIKTRGQQVTLSCSPISGHRSVSWYQQTPGQGLQFLFEYFSETQRNKGNFPGRFSGRQFSNSRSEMNVSTLELGDSALYLCASSSHGESNQPQHFGDGTRLSIL.